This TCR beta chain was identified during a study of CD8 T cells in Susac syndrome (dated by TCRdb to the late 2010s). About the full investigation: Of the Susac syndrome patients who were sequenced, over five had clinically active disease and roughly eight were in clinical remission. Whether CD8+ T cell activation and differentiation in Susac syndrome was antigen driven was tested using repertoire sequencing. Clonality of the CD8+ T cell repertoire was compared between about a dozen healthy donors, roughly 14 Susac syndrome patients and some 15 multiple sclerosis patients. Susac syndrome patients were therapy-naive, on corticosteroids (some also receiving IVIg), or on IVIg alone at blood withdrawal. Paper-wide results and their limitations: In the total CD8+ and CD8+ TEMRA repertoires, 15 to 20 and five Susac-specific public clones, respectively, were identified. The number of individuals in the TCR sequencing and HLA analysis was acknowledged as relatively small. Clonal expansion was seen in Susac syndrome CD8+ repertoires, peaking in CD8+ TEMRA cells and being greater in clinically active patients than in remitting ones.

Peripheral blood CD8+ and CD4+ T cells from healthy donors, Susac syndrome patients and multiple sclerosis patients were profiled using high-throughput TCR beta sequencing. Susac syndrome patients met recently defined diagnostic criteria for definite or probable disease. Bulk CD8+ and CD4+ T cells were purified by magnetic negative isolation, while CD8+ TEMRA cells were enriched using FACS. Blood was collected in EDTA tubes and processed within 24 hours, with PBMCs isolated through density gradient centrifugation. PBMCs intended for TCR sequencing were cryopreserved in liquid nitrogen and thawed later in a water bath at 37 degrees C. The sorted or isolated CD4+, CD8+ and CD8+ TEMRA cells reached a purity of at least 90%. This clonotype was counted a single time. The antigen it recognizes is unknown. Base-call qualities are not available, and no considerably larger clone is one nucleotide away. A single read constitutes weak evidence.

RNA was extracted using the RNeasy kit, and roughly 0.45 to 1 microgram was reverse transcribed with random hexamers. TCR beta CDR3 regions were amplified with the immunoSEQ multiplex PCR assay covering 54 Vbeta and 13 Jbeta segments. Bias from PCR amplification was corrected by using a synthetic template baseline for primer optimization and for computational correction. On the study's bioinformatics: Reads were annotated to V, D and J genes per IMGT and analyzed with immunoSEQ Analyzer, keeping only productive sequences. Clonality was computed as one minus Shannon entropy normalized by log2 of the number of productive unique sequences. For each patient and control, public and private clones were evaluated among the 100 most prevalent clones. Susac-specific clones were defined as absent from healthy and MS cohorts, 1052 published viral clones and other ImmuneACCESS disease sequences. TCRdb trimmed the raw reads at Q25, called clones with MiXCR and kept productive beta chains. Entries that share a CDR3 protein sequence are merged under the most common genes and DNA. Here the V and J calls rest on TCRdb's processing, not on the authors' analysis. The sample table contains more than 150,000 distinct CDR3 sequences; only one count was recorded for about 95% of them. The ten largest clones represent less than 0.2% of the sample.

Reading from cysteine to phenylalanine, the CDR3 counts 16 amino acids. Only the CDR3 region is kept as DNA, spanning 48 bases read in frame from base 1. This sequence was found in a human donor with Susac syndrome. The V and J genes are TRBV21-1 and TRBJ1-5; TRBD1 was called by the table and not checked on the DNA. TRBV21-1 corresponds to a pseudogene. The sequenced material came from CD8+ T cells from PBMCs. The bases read TGTGCCAGCAGCAAAGAGGGCAGGGGGTGCAATCAGCCCCAGCATTTT. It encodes CASSKEGRGCNQPQHF.